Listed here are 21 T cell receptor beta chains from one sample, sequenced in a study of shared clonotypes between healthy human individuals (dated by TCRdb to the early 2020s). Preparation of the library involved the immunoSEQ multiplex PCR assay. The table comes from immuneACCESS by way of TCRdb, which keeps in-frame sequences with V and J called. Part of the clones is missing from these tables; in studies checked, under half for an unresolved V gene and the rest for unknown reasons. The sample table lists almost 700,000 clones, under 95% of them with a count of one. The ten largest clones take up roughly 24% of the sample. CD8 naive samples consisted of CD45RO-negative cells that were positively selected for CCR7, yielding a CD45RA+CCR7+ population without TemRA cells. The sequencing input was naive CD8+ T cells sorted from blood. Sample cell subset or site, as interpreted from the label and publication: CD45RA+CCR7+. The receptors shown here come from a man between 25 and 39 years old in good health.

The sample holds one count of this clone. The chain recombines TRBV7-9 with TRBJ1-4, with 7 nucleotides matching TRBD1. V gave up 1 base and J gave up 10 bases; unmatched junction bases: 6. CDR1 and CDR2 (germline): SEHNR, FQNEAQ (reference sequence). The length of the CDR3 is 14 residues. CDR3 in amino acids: CASSLGQGEGKLFF. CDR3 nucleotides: TGTGCCAGCAGCTTAGGGCAGGGGGAAGGAAAACTGTTTTTT.

The CDR3 nucleotides read TGTGCCAGCAGCTCAGGACTAGCGGGAATGAGCTCCTACGAGCAGTACTTC. It codes for CASSSGLAGMSSYEQYF. The V and J genes are TRBV7-9 and TRBJ2-7; 12 nucleotides agree with TRBD2. CDR1 and CDR2 from the germline V gene are SEHNR and FQNEAQ (reference sequence). Trimming cost V 4 bases and J 0 bases; bases outside gene matches: 7. CDR3 length: 17 residues.

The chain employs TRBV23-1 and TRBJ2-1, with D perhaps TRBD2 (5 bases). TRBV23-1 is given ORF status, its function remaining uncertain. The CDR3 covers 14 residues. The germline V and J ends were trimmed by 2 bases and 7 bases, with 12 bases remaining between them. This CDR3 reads CASSQPDSENEQFF. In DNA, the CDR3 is TGCGCCAGCAGTCAACCGGACTCGGAAAATGAGCAGTTCTTC.

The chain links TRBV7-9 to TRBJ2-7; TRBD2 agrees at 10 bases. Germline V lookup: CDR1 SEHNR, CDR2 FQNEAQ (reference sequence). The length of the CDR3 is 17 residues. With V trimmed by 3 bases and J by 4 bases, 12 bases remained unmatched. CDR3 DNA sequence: TGTGCCAGCAGCTTTCCCCCCTCTAGCGGGAGTTCATACGAGCAGTACTTC. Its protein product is CASSFPPSSGSSYEQYF.

The CDR3 sequence: CASSSTGVNTGELFF. The DNA of the CDR3 is TGTGCCAGCAGCTCGACAGGGGTAAACACCGGGGAGCTGTTTTTT. This sequence joins TRBV7-9 and TRBJ2-2; 8 nucleotides agree with TRBD1. CDR1 is SEHNR, CDR2 FQNEAQ, per germline (reference sequence). The CDR3 loop spans 15 amino acids. The V and J ends lost 4 bases and 2 bases, in that order; junction bases with no gene match: 3. Together with reference TRBV7-9 and TRBJ2-2, the CDR3 gives the full variable domain: DTGVSQNPRHKITKRGQNVTFRCDPISEHNRLYWYRQTLGQGPEFLTYFQNEAQLEKSRLLSDRFSAERPKGSFSTLEIQRTEQGDSAMYLCASSSTGVNTGELFFGEGSRLTVL.

CDR3 DNA: TGTGCCAGTAGTATTTTAGCGAGGACGGACGTTGATGAGCAGTTCTTC. Translated: CASSILARTDVDEQFF. The chain combines TRBV19 with TRBJ2-1; TRBD2 might be the D (5 bases). The CDR3 contains 16 residues. Germline CDR1 and CDR2: LNHDA and SQIVND (reference sequence). V was clipped by 3 bases and J by 8 bases, with 20 bases between them.

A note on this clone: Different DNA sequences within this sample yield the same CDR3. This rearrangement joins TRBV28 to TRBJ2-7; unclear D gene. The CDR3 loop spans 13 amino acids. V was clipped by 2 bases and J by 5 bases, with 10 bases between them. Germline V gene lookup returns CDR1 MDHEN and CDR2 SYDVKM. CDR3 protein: CASSLGLRNEQYF. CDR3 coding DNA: TGTGCCAGCAGTTTAGGCCTCAGGAACGAGCAGTACTTC.

The CDR3 nucleotides read TGCAGCGTTGGGACAGGGGGCGACGAGCAGTACTTC. Protein sequence: CSVGTGGDEQYF. The V gene is TRBV29-1, the J gene TRBJ2-7, with 11 bases lining up with TRBD1. V was pared by 4 bases and J by 5 bases, with 1 base of the junction left unmatched. The CDR3 has 12 amino acids. Germline-derived CDR1 and CDR2 are SQVTM and ANQGSEA.

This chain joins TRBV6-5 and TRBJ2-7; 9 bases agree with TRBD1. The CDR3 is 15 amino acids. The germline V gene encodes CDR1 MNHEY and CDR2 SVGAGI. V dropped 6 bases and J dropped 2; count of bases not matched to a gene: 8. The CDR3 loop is CASRSPGQGTYEQYF. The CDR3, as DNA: TGTGCCAGCAGATCCCCGGGACAGGGAACCTACGAGCAGTACTTC.

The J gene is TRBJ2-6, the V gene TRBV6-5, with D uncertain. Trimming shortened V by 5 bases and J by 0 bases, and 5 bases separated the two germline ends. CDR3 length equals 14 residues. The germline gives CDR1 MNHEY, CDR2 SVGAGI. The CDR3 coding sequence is TGTGCCAGCAGTGGCGCCTCTGGGGCCAACGTCCTGACTTTC. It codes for CASSGASGANVLTF.

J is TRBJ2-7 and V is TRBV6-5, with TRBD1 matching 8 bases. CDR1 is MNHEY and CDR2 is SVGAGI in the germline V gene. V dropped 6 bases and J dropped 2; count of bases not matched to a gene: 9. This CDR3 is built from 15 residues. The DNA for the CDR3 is TGTGCCAGCAGCCCTGACAGGGGACCAACCTACGAGCAGTACTTC. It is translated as CASSPDRGPTYEQYF.

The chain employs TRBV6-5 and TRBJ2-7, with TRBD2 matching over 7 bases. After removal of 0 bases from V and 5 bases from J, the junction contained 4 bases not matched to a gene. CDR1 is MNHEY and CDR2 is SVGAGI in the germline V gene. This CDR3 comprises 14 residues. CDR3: CASSYSAGADEQYF. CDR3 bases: TGTGCCAGCAGTTACTCGGCGGGAGCGGACGAGCAGTACTTC.

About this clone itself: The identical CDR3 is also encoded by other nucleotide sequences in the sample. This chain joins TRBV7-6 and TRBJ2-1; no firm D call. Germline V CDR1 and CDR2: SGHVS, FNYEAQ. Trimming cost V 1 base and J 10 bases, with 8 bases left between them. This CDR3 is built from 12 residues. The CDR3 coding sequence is TGTGCCAGCAGCTTAGTGGCTAACGAGCAGTTCTTC. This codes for CASSLVANEQFF.

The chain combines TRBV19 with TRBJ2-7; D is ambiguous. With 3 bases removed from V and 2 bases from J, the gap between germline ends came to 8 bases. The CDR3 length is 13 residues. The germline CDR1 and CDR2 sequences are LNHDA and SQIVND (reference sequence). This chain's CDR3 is CASSIRVTYEQYF. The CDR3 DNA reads TGTGCCAGTAGTATCCGGGTGACCTACGAGCAGTACTTC. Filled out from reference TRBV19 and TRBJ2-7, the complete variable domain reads DGGITQSPKYLFRKEGQNVTLSCEQNLNHDAMYWYRQDPGQGLRLIYYSQIVNDFQKGDIAEGYSVSREKKESFPLTVTSAQKNPTAFYLCASSIRVTYEQYFGPGTRLTVT.

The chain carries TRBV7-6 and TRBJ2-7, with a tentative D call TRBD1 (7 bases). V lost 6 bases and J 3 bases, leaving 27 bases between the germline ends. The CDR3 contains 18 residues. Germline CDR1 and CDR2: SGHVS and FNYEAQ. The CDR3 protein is CASSLNGGQSVKGYEQYF. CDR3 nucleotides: TGTGCCAGCAGTCTTAACGGGGGACAGTCGGTAAAAGGCTACGAGCAGTACTTC. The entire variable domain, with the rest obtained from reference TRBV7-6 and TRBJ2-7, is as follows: GAGVSQSPRYKVTKRGQDVALRCDPISGHVSLYWYRQALGQGPEFLTYFNYEAQQDKSGLPNDRFSAERPEGSISTLTIQRTEQRDSAMYRCASSLNGGQSVKGYEQYFGPGTRLTVT.

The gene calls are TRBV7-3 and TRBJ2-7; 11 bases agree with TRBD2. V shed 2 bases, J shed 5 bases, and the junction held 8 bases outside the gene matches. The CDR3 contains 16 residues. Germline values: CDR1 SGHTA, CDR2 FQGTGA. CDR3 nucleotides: TGTGCCAGCAGCTTAGATCCGACTAGCGGGATGCACGAGCAGTACTTC. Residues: CASSLDPTSGMHEQYF.

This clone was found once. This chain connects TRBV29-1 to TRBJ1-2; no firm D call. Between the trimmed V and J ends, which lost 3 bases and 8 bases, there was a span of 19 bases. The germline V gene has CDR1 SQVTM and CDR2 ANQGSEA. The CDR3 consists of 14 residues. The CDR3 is CSVEVWQTLRGYTF. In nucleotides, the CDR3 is TGCAGCGTTGAGGTTTGGCAGACCCTGAGGGGCTACACCTTC.

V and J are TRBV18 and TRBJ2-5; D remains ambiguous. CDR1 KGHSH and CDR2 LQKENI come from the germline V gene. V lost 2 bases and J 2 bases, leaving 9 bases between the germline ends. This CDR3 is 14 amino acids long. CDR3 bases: TGTGCCAGCTCACCAATAGGGAAGCAAGAGACCCAGTACTTC. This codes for CASSPIGKQETQYF.

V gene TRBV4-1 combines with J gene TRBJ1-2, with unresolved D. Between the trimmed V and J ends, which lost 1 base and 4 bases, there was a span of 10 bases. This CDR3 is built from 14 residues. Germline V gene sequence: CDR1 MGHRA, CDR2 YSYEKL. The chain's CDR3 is CASSQVAGFYGYTF. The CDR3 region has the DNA TGCGCCAGCAGCCAAGTCGCGGGGTTCTATGGCTACACCTTC.

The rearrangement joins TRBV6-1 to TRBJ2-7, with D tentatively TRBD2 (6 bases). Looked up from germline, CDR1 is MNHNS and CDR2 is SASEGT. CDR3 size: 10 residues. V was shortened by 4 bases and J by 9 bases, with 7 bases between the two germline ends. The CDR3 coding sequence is TGTGCCAGCAGTGCCGGGGGGCAGTACTTC. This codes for CASSAGGQYF.

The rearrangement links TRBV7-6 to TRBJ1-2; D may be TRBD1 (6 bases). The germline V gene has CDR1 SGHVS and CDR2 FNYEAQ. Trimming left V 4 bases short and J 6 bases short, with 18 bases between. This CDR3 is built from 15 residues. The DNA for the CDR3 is TGTGCCAGCAGCTCAGGGGAGACGACAGTTAATGGCTACACCTTC. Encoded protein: CASSSGETTVNGYTF.